The clone carrying this T cell receptor (beta chain) was recorded a few times. The antigen remains undetermined. Germline CDR1 and CDR2: SGHKS and YYEKEE (reference sequence). CDR3 length equals 15 residues. V was shortened by 0 bases and J by 4 bases, with 13 bases between the two germline ends. Using immunoSEQ multiplex PCR, the repertoire was profiled, and TCRdb retains in-frame clones only, with some absent. The repertoire includes about 45,000 clones, about 86% of them detected once, and approximately 0.37% sits in the top ten. These data belong to a study of OX40 agonist ivuxolimab in advanced cancers. Whole-study results and caveats: Researchers did not establish what antigens the expanded peripheral T cells target.

The TCR sequence derives from an adult with an advanced solid tumor such as melanoma, head and neck, liver or kidney cancer. This sequence joins TRBV5-5 and TRBJ1-2; possibly TRBD1 for D (5 bases). The sequences come from CD4+ or CD8+ T cells sorted from blood, collected in a trial of the OX40 agonist ivuxolimab. CDR3 protein: CASSLVAGRSYGYTF. In DNA form, the CDR3 reads TGTGCCAGCAGCTTGGTGGCAGGGCGATCCTATGGCTACACCTTC.